This T cell receptor (beta chain) was sequenced during a study of T cells after yellow fever vaccination. This clonotype occurred many times. TCRdb ran MiXCR on the 5' RACE reads and lists one entry per CDR3 protein. The sample has hundreds of thousands of distinct CDR3 sequences; approximately 13% are singletons. The CDR3 has 13 amino acids. Germline lookup yields CDR1 SGHVS and CDR2 FNYEAQ. The ends were cut back, 8 bases at V and 0 bases at J, with 10 bases in the middle. J is TRBJ1-1 and V is TRBV7-6, with D unresolved. The clonotype comes from a young man who received the YFV17D yellow fever vaccine. This specimen consisted of CD4+ T cells sorted from PBMCs, obtained 15 days after the yellow fever booster vaccination. CDR3 bases: TGTGCCAGCCAACAGACCCTGAACACTGAAGCTTTCTTT. Encoded protein: CASQQTLNTEAFF.